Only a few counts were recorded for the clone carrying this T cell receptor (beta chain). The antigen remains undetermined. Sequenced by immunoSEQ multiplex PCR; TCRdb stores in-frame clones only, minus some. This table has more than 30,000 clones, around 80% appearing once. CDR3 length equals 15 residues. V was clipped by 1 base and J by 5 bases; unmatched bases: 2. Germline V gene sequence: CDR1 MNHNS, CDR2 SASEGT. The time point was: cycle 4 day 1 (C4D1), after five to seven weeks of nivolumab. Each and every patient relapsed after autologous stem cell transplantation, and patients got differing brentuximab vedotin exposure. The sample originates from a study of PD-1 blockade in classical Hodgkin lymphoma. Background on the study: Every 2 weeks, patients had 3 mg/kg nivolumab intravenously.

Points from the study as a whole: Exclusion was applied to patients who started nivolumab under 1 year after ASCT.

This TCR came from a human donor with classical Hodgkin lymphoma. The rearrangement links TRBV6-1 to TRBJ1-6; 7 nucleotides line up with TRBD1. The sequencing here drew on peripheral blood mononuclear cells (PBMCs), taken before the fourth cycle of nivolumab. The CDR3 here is CASSEGQGNNSPLHF. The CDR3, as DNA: TGTGCCAGCAGTGAAGGACAGGGCAATAATTCACCCCTCCACTTT.